One sample yielded the 9 T cell receptor beta chains listed below, sequenced in a study of T cell responses to AZD1222 COVID-19 vaccine. The table came from immunoSEQ multiplex PCR; TCRdb's copy has only in-frame clones and leaves some out. The top ten hold around 30% of the sample, which has 120,000 or so clones, 85% to 90% seen once. Sample: peripheral blood, taken on day 0 of AZD1222 vaccination. The receptors here all came from an adult in good health.

The chain has TRBV15 and TRBJ2-7; 7 bases map to TRBD1. The ends lost 3 bases at V and 0 bases at J; junction bases unmatched: 11. Looked up from germline, CDR1 is LNHNV and CDR2 is YYDKDF (reference sequence). The CDR3 totals 17 residues. The CDR3 bases are TGTGCCACCAGCAGGGTTGGGTTGTCAGGGGGCTCCTACGAGCAGTACTTC. This sequence encodes CATSRVGLSGGSYEQYF.

The chain is built from TRBV12-3 or TRBV12-4 and TRBJ2-5, with D tentatively TRBD2 (6 bases). V was cut by 6 bases and J by 5 bases, with 10 bases left in between. The CDR3 sequence is 12 residues long. The CDR3 here is CASSPGEETQYF. The CDR3 region has the DNA TGTGCCAGCAGCCCGGGGGAGGAGACCCAGTACTTC.

V usage is TRBV21-1 and J usage is TRBJ1-1. TRBV21-1 is noted as a pseudogene. CDR3 length equals 11 residues. The CDR3 reads CASGRDTEAFF. Here the CDR3 DNA reads TGTGCCAGCGGTAGGGACACTGAAGCTTTCTTT.

The gene calls are TRBV15 and TRBJ1-1; D not certain. Trimming shortened V by 4 bases and J by 7 bases, and 10 bases separated the two germline ends. This CDR3 has 12 amino acids. Germline CDR1 LNHNV, CDR2 YYDKDF (reference sequence). The CDR3 nucleotides read TGTGCCACCAGCAACATGGTCGGTGAAGCTTTCTTT. It translates to CATSNMVGEAFF.

The chain employs TRBV4-1 and TRBJ1-5; no clear D. V shed 2 bases and J shed 6 bases, with 14 bases lying between them. The CDR3 totals 15 residues. Germline V gene sequence: CDR1 MGHRA, CDR2 YSYEKL. The CDR3 bases are TGCGCCAGCAGCCAACATACCGTCGTGCCTCAGCCCCAGCATTTT. Translating gives CASSQHTVVPQPQHF.

The V and J genes are TRBV6-5 and TRBJ2-4; the D is unclear. The CDR3 covers 14 residues. Germline lookup yields CDR1 MNHEY and CDR2 SVGAGI. Deletions cut 10 bases from V and 4 bases from J, with 17 bases between. CDR3 in amino acids: CATPPRPHKNIQYF. Here the CDR3 DNA reads TGTGCCACCCCCCCCCGCCCCCATAAAAACATTCAGTACTTC.

The gene calls are TRBV21-1 and TRBJ1-2; the table calls TRBD1, which could not be checked here. TRBV21-1 is classified as a pseudogene. CDR3 size: 13 residues. DNA of the CDR3: TGTGCCAGAAATGACGAGGGGGCGTATGGCTACACCTTC. Amino acid sequence: CARNDEGAYGYTF.

The CDR3 DNA reads as TGTGCCACCAGTGATCCCTCGGACGGAGCCGGGGAGCTGTTTTTT. Amino acids: CATSDPSDGAGELFF. V gene TRBV24-1 combines with J gene TRBJ2-2, with unresolved D. V lost 3 bases and J lost 6, with 13 bases in between. The CDR3 length is 15 residues. Germline V gives CDR1 KGHDR, CDR2 SFDVKD.

This chain joins TRBV27 and TRBJ2-7; perhaps TRBD2 as D (5 bases). CDR1 and CDR2 from the germline V gene are MNHEY and SMNVEV (reference sequence). Trimming removed 5 bases at V and 4 bases at J, with 6 bases between. The CDR3 is made up of 11 amino acids. DNA for the CDR3: TGTGCCAGCAGTCCGGGGTACGAGCAGTACTTC. This codes for CASSPGYEQYF.